Presented here are 10 T cell receptor beta chains from one specimen sequenced in a study of siplizumab effects on memory and regulatory T cells. TCRdb's copy holds only in-frame clones and misses some; the assay was immunoSEQ multiplex PCR. Among some 96,000 clones listed, over 90% were seen once. The sequenced material came from non-Treg CD4+ T cells sorted from blood. These receptors all stem from a human donor in good health.

The V and J genes are TRBV21-1 and TRBJ2-7; TRBD2, as called in the table, went unchecked against the DNA. TRBV21-1 is designated a pseudogene. The CDR3 has 18 amino acids. The CDR3 DNA sequence: TGTGCCAGCAGCAAAGAGGATGAGCGGGAGAGGTGTAAGTACGAGCAGTACTTC. Protein: CASSKEDERERCKYEQYF.

CDR3 nucleotides: TGTGCCAGTAGTATCCTCCTAGAGGGAAAGTATGGCTACACCTTC. Translated, it gives CASSILLEGKYGYTF. V and J are TRBV19 and TRBJ1-2; D ambiguous. There are 15 residues in the CDR3. V gave up 3 bases and J gave up 5 bases, with 16 bases separating them. The germline V gene encodes CDR1 LNHDA and CDR2 SQIVND (reference sequence).

The rearrangement uses TRBV19 and TRBJ2-1, with D possibly TRBD2 on 5 matching bases. The CDR3 is made up of 14 amino acids. Germline assignment: CDR1 LNHDA and CDR2 SQIVND (reference sequence). Trimming removed 1 base at V and 5 bases at J, with 9 bases between. The CDR3 DNA is TGTGCCAGTAGTATAGCGGGGAACCACAATGAGCAGTTCTTC. Protein sequence: CASSIAGNHNEQFF.

The chain is built from TRBV19 and TRBJ2-3; possible D gene TRBD2, 5 bases. The CDR3 covers 13 residues. V gave up 10 bases and J gave up 0 bases, with 11 bases separating them. Germline loops: CDR1 LNHDA, CDR2 SQIVND (reference sequence). The CDR3, as DNA: TGTGCCACCGGGGAGACTAGCACAGATACGCAGTATTTT. Residues: CATGETSTDTQYF.

V is TRBV5-4 and J is TRBJ2-1; TRBD2 agrees at 7 bases. The germline gives CDR1 SGHNT, CDR2 YYREEE (reference sequence). The CDR3 totals 14 residues. Germline trimming cut 1 base from V and 6 bases from J; bases unmatched to any gene: 4. As DNA, the CDR3 is TGTGCCAGCAGCTTGACGGGAGGACCCAATGAGCAGTTCTTC. Protein product: CASSLTGGPNEQFF.

V gene TRBV10-1 combines with J gene TRBJ2-2; 8 positions match TRBD1. This CDR3 has 15 residues. CDR1 is WNHNN and CDR2 is SYGVQD in the germline V gene (reference sequence). The V gene end was trimmed by 6 bases and the J gene end by 3 bases; junction bases not matched to a gene: 6. The CDR3 coding sequence is TGCGCCAGCAGCCTGGACAGGGTGGACACCGGGGAGCTGTTTTTT. This codes for CASSLDRVDTGELFF.

In this sample, this clone turned up once. The V gene is TRBV10-3, the J gene TRBJ1-5, with a weak D call TRBD1 (5 bases). CDR3 length: 16 residues. Trimming cost V 3 bases and J 2 bases, with 14 bases left between them. Germline V gives CDR1 ENHRY, CDR2 SYGVKD. The chain's CDR3 is CAISDRTTRGNQPQHF. For the CDR3, the DNA is TGTGCCATCAGTGATAGGACAACCCGGGGCAATCAGCCCCAGCATTTT.

V is TRBV18 and J is TRBJ2-3; perhaps D is TRBD1 or TRBD2 (5 bases each). Germline CDR1 KGHSH, CDR2 LQKENI. This CDR3 is built from 14 residues. V was cut by 3 bases and J by 5 bases, with 12 bases left in between. CDR3 DNA sequence: TGTGCCAGCTCACCGAGAGGGACGAAAGATACGCAGTATTTT. Amino acids: CASSPRGTKDTQYF. The whole variable domain, remainder taken from reference TRBV18 and TRBJ2-3, is NAGVMQNPRHLVRRRGQEARLRCSPMKGHSHVYWYRQLPEEGLKFMVYLQKENIIDESGMPKERFSAEFPKEGPSILRIQQVVRGDSAAYFCASSPRGTKDTQYFGPGTRLTVL.

The CDR3 protein is CASSPDGRSSYEQYF. The DNA of the CDR3 is TGTGCCAGCTCACCAGACGGAAGGAGCTCCTACGAGCAGTACTTC. The chain recombines TRBV18 with TRBJ2-7; D call uncertain. V gave up 2 bases and J gave up 0 bases, with 11 bases separating them. The CDR3 spans 15 residues. Looked up from germline, CDR1 is KGHSH and CDR2 is LQKENI.

V is TRBV10-3 and J is TRBJ2-1; 11 bases are a match to TRBD1. This CDR3 is 14 amino acids long. The junction had 4 bases not matched to a gene; V was cut back by 3 bases and J by 9 bases. Germline V gene data show CDR1 as ENHRY and CDR2 as SYGVKD. CDR3 DNA: TGTGCCATCAGTGAAAGGACAGGGGGCACTGAGCAGTTCTTC. It codes for CAISERTGGTEQFF.